A selection of T cell receptor beta chains follows, all from one sample in a study of cytomegalovirus exposure and HLA in healthy donors. The protocol was immunoSEQ multiplex PCR, while the TCRdb copy is restricted to in-frame clones and leaves out a portion. The sample holds approximately 190,000 clones, around four fifths seen once. The source material was PBMCs. The receptors shown here come from a woman aged 45-65 years in good health and CMV-seropositive. Both conserved end residues are part of each CDR3. The D gene is left open where the match is weak.

>TRBV4-1|15|NA|TRBJ1-2
CASSQEGASNYGYTF
TGTGCCAGCAGCCAAGAAGGGGCCAGCAACTATGGCTACACCTTC
>TRBV5-1|15|NA|TRBJ2-5
CASSPGEGGQETQYF
TGCGCCAGCAGCCCTGGGGAGGGGGGACAAGAGACCCAGTACTTC
>TRBV6-5|14|TRBD1|TRBJ1-2
CAGSPTTGGRGYTF
TGTGCCGGCAGCCCCACAACAGGGGGAAGGGGCTACACCTTC
>TRBV6-6|15|NA|TRBJ2-7
CASSLIRESLFEQYF
TGTGCCAGCAGTTTGATCCGAGAAAGTCTTTTCGAGCAGTACTTC
>TRBV9|13|NA|TRBJ2-3
CASSVGQSDTQYF
TGTGCCAGCAGCGTAGGACAGTCAGATACGCAGTATTTT
>TRBV6-6|15|NA|TRBJ2-7
CASSDPGGSSYEQYF
TGTGCCAGCAGTGACCCAGGAGGGAGCTCCTACGAGCAGTACTTC
>TRBV13|15|NA|TRBJ2-1
CASSSPQEPYNEQFF
TGTGCCAGCAGCAGTCCTCAAGAGCCCTACAATGAGCAGTTCTTC
>TRBV28|15|TRBD1|TRBJ1-5
CASSFEDRGGQPQHF
TGTGCCAGCAGTTTTGAGGACAGGGGGGGTCAGCCCCAGCATTTT
>TRBV4-1|13|TRBD1|TRBJ1-2
CASSQDQGAGYTF
TGCGCCAGCAGCCAAGATCAGGGGGCCGGCTACACCTTC
>TRBV5-1|15|TRBD2|TRBJ2-5
CASSSSGGGQETQYF
TGCGCCAGCAGCTCTAGCGGGGGGGGTCAAGAGACCCAGTACTTC